This TCR beta chain was profiled in a study of T cell changes during pregnancy in multiple sclerosis. This clone was picked up one time. Clones were sequenced by immunoSEQ multiplex PCR, and TCRdb holds only the in-frame ones, with some missing. The data contain tens of thousands of clones, around 92% of them seen just once; the ten biggest clones take up roughly 0.2%. Germline V gene data show CDR1 as SGHTA and CDR2 as FQGNSA. The CDR3 has 17 amino acids. With 5 bases clipped from V and 0 bases from J, the junction kept 6 bases outside the gene matches. Source: CD4+ T cells from peripheral blood mononuclear cells, taken in the second trimester of pregnancy. The receptor comes from a female donor with multiple sclerosis, enrolled in a pregnancy study. This chain links TRBV7-2 with TRBJ2-1; 11 bases are a match to TRBD2. For the CDR3, the DNA is TGTGCCAGCAGCCGTCGACTAGCGGGACGCTCCTACAATGAGCAGTTCTTC. This translates into CASSRRLAGRSYNEQFF.